This T cell receptor (beta chain) stems from a study of T-cell reconstitution after alpha-beta-depleted transplantation in children. This CDR3 has 12 residues. The germline gives CDR1 SGHRS, CDR2 YFSETQ. This clonotype was counted ten times or more. An end of the junction does not agree with germline; a read error may underlie this. Using unique molecular identifiers, the investigators prepared the TCRbeta library. MiXCR was run by TCRdb on the PCR reads, yielding one entry per CDR3 protein. The repertoire holds 500,000 or so distinct CDR3 sequences, 30% to 35% seen once, with about 2.3% in the top ten.

The material sequenced was PBMCs from the stem cell graft donor, taken from the stem cell graft. This receptor was obtained from a human donor who donated a stem cell graft to a child with aplastic anemia. The V gene is TRBV5-1, the J gene TRBJ2-5, with D unclear. Here the CDR3 reads CASSLGQETQYF. CDR3 coding DNA: TGTGCCAGCAGCTTAGGCCAAGAGACCCAGTACTTC.